These T cell receptor beta chains were read from a single sample in a study of blood T cell repertoires in COVID-19. This table comes from immunoSEQ multiplex PCR, and its TCRdb copy is limited to in-frame clones, with some not included. Of some 450,000 clones listed, about 91% were seen once; the top ten hold 10% to 15%. Material: peripheral blood. Receptor source: a woman aged 45-65 years with COVID-19, enrolled during active disease. Each CDR3 is given with its conserved first and last residue. D genes are given only for firm matches. Only part of the rows carry a size: once, few, many, or a class if the clone is expanded.

TRBV18	TRBD1	once	TRBJ1-1	TGTGCCAGCTCACCTGTCGGAGGGACAGTGAACACTGAAGCTTTCTTT	CASSPVGGTVNTEAFF
TRBV5-1	-	-	TRBJ2-5	TGCGCCAGCAGCTTGGCCCTTGTCGGGACCCAGTACTTC	CASSLALVGTQYF
TRBV3-1/TRBV3-2	TRBD2	-	TRBJ2-1	TGTGCCAGCACCCCGGCTGGGACTAGCGCTTACAATGAGCAGTTCTTC	CASTPAGTSAYNEQFF
TRBV4-1	-	-	TRBJ1-4	TGCGCCAGCAGCCTACTCGGAGGATCCGTCGTTAATGAAAAACTGTTTTTT	CASSLLGGSVVNEKLFF
TRBV9	-	-	TRBJ1-4	TGTGCCAGCAGCGTAGGGGGAGACACAACTAATGAAAAACTGTTTTTT	CASSVGGDTTNEKLFF
TRBV3-1/TRBV3-2	-	-	TRBJ1-5	TGTGCCAGCAGCCCTGGACTTTCGCCTCCCCCTCAGCCCCAGCATTTT	CASSPGLSPPPQPQHF
TRBV12-3/TRBV12-4	-	-	TRBJ1-5	TGTGCCAGCACCCGGGACACCAATCAGCCCCAGCATTTT	CASTRDTNQPQHF
TRBV7-2	-	once	TRBJ2-7	TGTGCCAGCAGCCTGACAGGAGGGGGCTACTACGAGCAGTACTTC	CASSLTGGGYYEQYF
TRBV5-6	TRBD1	-	TRBJ2-7	TGTGCCAGCAGCTTTTTGGACAGGGCCCCTTACGAGCAGTACTTC	CASSFLDRAPYEQYF
TRBV14	TRBD2	-	TRBJ2-1	TGTGCCAGCAGCCAACGACTAGCGGGGGGGCAGGGTGAGCAGTTCTTC	CASSQRLAGGQGEQFF
TRBV5-1	TRBD1	-	TRBJ1-3	TGCGCCAGCAGCTTGGGACTAGGGGGCATGGGAAACACCATATATTTT	CASSLGLGGMGNTIYF
TRBV7-9	TRBD1	few	TRBJ1-5	TGTGCCAGCAGCCGGACAGGGGACGGTCAGCCCCAGCATTTT	CASSRTGDGQPQHF
TRBV28	-	-	TRBJ1-2	TGTGCCAGCAGTACCCTGGACGGGGGACACTATGGCTACACCTTC	CASSTLDGGHYGYTF
TRBV4-2	-	-	TRBJ1-6	TGTGCCAGCACCTCCGAACAGGGCGGGAATTCACCCCTCCACTTT	CASTSEQGGNSPLHF
TRBV3-1/TRBV3-2	-	-	TRBJ1-6	TGTGCCAGCAGCCACACGACAGGTCATAATTCACCCCTCCACTTT	CASSHTTGHNSPLHF
TRBV7-2	-	-	TRBJ2-3	TGTGCCAGCAGCCTTACGGGAAGCACAGATACGCAGTATTTT	CASSLTGSTDTQYF
TRBV30	-	-	TRBJ1-5	TGTGCCTGGACGGTCGGTTTAAATCAGCCCCAGCATTTT	CAWTVGLNQPQHF
TRBV11-3	TRBD1	-	TRBJ1-1	TGTGCCAGCAGCGGCCCAGGGGGCTACACTGAAGCTTTCTTT	CASSGPGGYTEAFF
TRBV27	TRBD1	-	TRBJ1-1	TGTGCCAGCAGTAAGGCAGATAGTCGACAGGGGCAAGCTTTCTTT	CASSKADSRQGQAFF
TRBV2	TRBD2	-	TRBJ2-1	TGTGCCAGCAGTGAGAGGGCTAGCGGGGGGGCCTACAATGAGCAGTTCTTC	CASSERASGGAYNEQFF
TRBV6-2/TRBV6-3	-	-	TRBJ1-1	TGTGCCAGCAGCCCGGGGGGGATGAACACTGAAGCTTTCTTT	CASSPGGMNTEAFF
TRBV5-4	TRBD1	-	TRBJ1-1	TGTGCCAGCAGCGGCGACAGGGTATGGAACACTGAAGCTTTCTTT	CASSGDRVWNTEAFF
TRBV5-6	TRBD1	-	TRBJ1-2	TGTGCCAGCAGCGGGACAGCCACTCACAACTATGGCTACACCTTC	CASSGTATHNYGYTF
TRBV28	TRBD1	few	TRBJ2-7	TGTGCCAGCAGAGGGACAGGGTCTTGGTACGAGCAGTACTTC	CASRGTGSWYEQYF
TRBV4-2	TRBD1	-	TRBJ1-3	TGTGCCAGCAGCCTCGGACAGGGGGTTGGAAACACCATATATTTT	CASSLGQGVGNTIYF
TRBV7-3	TRBD1	once	TRBJ2-6	TGTGCCAGCAGCCTTACCCCGGGACAGGTTCCTCCTGGGGCCAACGTCCTGACTTTC	CASSLTPGQVPPGANVLTF
TRBV5-4	TRBD1	-	TRBJ1-1	TGTGCCAGCAGCCCCTCGGACAGGACCTATGAAGCTTTCTTT	CASSPSDRTYEAFF
TRBV20-1	TRBD2	-	TRBJ2-3	TGCAGTGCTAGTACCGGGCGGGGGGTTCGCACAGATACGCAGTATTTT	CSASTGRGVRTDTQYF
TRBV9	TRBD2	-	TRBJ2-1	TGTGCCAGCAGCGTAGAAAGAATTACGGGGGGTTCCGATGAGCAGTTCTTC	CASSVERITGGSDEQFF